This T cell receptor (beta chain) stems from a study of CD8 T cells in ankylosing spondylitis. There are 13 residues in the CDR3. Deletions cut 5 bases from V and 0 bases from J, with 10 bases between. Germline CDR1 reads SQVTM; CDR2 reads ANQGSEA. Many counts were recorded for this clonotype. As yet, its antigen is unknown. General study results and limits: Reportedly, significant enrichment of disease-linked clones occurred in matched ankylosing spondylitis synovial fluid.

TCRdb recomputed calls from the 5' RACE reads with MiXCR, one row per CDR3 protein. This repertoire shows 250,000 or so distinct CDR3 sequences, approximately 24% found once; its top ten account for 0.5% to 0.75%. Sequences were obtained from blood, either unsorted or a sorted T cell fraction (not recorded which). The chain joins TRBV29-1 to TRBJ1-1; possible D gene TRBD1, 5 bases. The origin of this receptor is a male donor with ankylosing spondylitis or in good health (not recorded which). The CDR3 sequence: CSVWRGMNTEAFF. Written as DNA, the CDR3 is TGCAGCGTTTGGAGGGGCATGAACACTGAAGCTTTCTTT.